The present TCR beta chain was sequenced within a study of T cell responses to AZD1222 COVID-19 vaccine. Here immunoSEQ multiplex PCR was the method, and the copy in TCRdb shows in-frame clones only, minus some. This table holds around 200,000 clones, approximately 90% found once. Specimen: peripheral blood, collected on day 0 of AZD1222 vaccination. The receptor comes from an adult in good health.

The DNA for the CDR3 is TGTGCCAGCAGCCCAGTGAACACCGGGGAGCTGTTTTTT. This encodes CASSPVNTGELFF. The rearrangement links TRBV7-3 to TRBJ2-2; D is ambiguous. V was trimmed by 5 bases and J by 1 base, leaving 5 bases between them. CDR1 is SGHTA and CDR2 is FQGTGA in the germline V gene. This CDR3 is built from 13 residues.